This TCR beta chain originates from a study of shared clonotypes between healthy human individuals. Sequencing used immunoSEQ multiplex PCR; TCRdb keeps in-frame clones, though not all of them. The sample carries about 1.5 million clones, around 98% recorded once. The CDR3 is 15 residues long. V lost 0 bases to trimming and J lost 4 bases; unmatched junction nucleotides: 5. Looked up from germline, CDR1 is SGHTS and CDR2 is YDEGEE. This chain links TRBV5-8 with TRBJ2-3; TRBD2 matches at 7 bases. The sequencing sample was made of naive CD4+ T cells sorted from blood. Noted subset: CD45RA+ positively selected. This TCR came from a man aged 25 to 40 in good health. The chain's CDR3 is CASSLDGGSADTQYF. CDR3 in DNA: TGTGCCAGCAGCTTGGACGGCGGGAGTGCAGATACGCAGTATTTT.